The source of this T cell receptor (beta chain) is a study of identical twins. The CDR3 has 14 amino acids. With 2 bases clipped from V and 6 bases from J, the junction kept 7 bases outside the gene matches. The germline gives CDR1 SGHRS, CDR2 YFSETQ. Via MiXCR, TCRdb re-called the 5' RACE reads, giving one row per CDR3 protein. The sample yields under 800,000 distinct CDR3 sequences, approximately 22% seen once. This same sample was also taken into another study, of T cells expressing NK-cell markers.

Specimen: PBMCs. The sequence was obtained from a woman between 18 and 29 years old in good health. The chain is built from TRBV5-1 and TRBJ2-7; the match to TRBD1 covers 8 bases. CDR3 residues: CASSLLTGTGEQYF. The CDR3 region has the DNA TGCGCCAGCAGCTTATTGACCGGGACAGGCGAGCAGTACTTC.